The clone carrying this TCR beta chain appeared many times. Its antigen is unknown. MiXCR, run by TCRdb on the 5' RACE reads, gives a single entry per CDR3 protein. This sample has under 500,000 distinct CDR3 sequences, with over 15% found just once. This sample is drawn from a study of T cells after yellow fever vaccination. Study observations and caveats: Most clones from primary vaccination resurfaced after the booster (around 97% CD4, over 75% CD8).

V shed 0 bases and J 3 bases; nucleotides not matched to a gene: 3. Germline-derived CDR1 and CDR2 are SGDLS and YYNGEE. The length of the CDR3 is 15 residues. The input for sequencing was PBMCs, taken before the yellow fever booster vaccination. V usage is TRBV9 and J usage is TRBJ2-5; 9 bases align to TRBD2. The sequence was collected from a man aged 18 to 29 who received the YFV17D yellow fever vaccine. CDR3 protein: CASSVGTSDKETQYF. In nucleotides, the CDR3 is TGTGCCAGCAGCGTAGGGACTAGCGATAAAGAGACCCAGTACTTC.